The 29 T cell receptor beta chains given below trace back to one sample, sequenced in a study of CD8 T cells in ankylosing spondylitis. TCRdb used MiXCR to reprocess the 5' RACE reads, holding one entry per CDR3 protein. Seen here are some 130,000 distinct CDR3 sequences, approximately 7.3% observed once, and the top ten hold under 15%. Sequencing used blood, either unsorted or a sorted T cell fraction (not recorded which). These receptor sequences come from a female donor with ankylosing spondylitis or in good health (not recorded which).

The rearrangement uses TRBV19 and TRBJ2-6, with D possibly being TRBD2 (5 bases). This CDR3 has 15 residues. V gave up 5 bases and J gave up 1 base, with 9 bases separating them. Germline V gene lookup returns CDR1 LNHDA and CDR2 SQIVND (reference sequence). The CDR3 nucleotides are TGTGCCAGTAGTCCTCGGGATTCTGGGGCCAACGTCCTGACTTTC. Amino acids: CASSPRDSGANVLTF.

With regard to this clonotype: A much larger clone sits a single nucleotide away, making a read error possible. V is TRBV4-3 and J is TRBJ1-4, with D perhaps TRBD1 (6 bases). Germline V lookup: CDR1 LGHNA, CDR2 YSLEER. The CDR3 runs to 16 residues. CDR3 amino acids: CASSQSLGGAGEILFF. The CDR3 bases are TGCGCCAGCAGCCAATCCTTAGGGGGGGCTGGGGAAATACTGTTTTTT.

This clonotype was observed many times. This sequence joins TRBV5-1 and TRBJ2-3; D gene uncertain. V was trimmed by 2 bases and J by 4 bases, leaving 5 bases between them. CDR3 length equals 12 residues. From germline, CDR1 is SGHRS and CDR2 YFSETQ. The CDR3 DNA reads as TGCGCCAGCAGCTTTTTCGCAGATACGCAGTATTTT. Encoded protein: CASSFFADTQYF.

This clonotype was counted only a few times. The CDR3 DNA is TGTGCCAGCAGCTTTTGGGGACAGGGGAATTACGAGCAGTACTTC. Amino acids: CASSFWGQGNYEQYF. V is TRBV7-9 and J is TRBJ2-7, with 10 bases that match TRBD1. In germline, CDR1 is SEHNR, CDR2 FQNEAQ (reference sequence). The CDR3 has 15 amino acids. V trimming: 3 bases; J trimming: 4 bases; junction bases outside the gene matches: 6.

This clonotype was seen many times. The rearrangement uses TRBV12-3 or TRBV12-4 and TRBJ1-2; D is possibly TRBD1 (5 bases). The CDR3 consists of 13 residues. Between the trimmed V and J ends, which lost 2 bases and 9 bases, there was a span of 13 bases. CDR3 residues: CASSLRDLSSYTF. As DNA, the CDR3 is TGTGCCAGCAGTTTACGGGACCTCAGTAGCTACACCTTC.

At least ten counts were recorded for this clonotype. The V and J genes are TRBV28 and TRBJ2-3; D remains unclear. The CDR3 has 14 amino acids. Germline values: CDR1 MDHEN, CDR2 SYDVKM. Between the trimmed V and J ends, which lost 3 bases and 0 bases, there was a span of 7 bases. CDR3 coding DNA: TGTGCCAGCAGTTTCGGTGGAAGCACAGATACGCAGTATTTT. Protein product: CASSFGGSTDTQYF.

This clonotype was observed many times. The genes are TRBV7-9 and TRBJ1-1; D might be TRBD1 (5 bases). The CDR3 runs 15 residues. Per the germline V gene, CDR1 is SEHNR and CDR2 is FQNEAQ (reference sequence). The germline V and J ends were trimmed by 1 base and 2 bases, with 11 bases remaining between them. This CDR3 reads CASSLDGGGNTEAFF. The CDR3 DNA sequence: TGTGCCAGCAGCTTAGACGGGGGAGGTAACACTGAAGCTTTCTTT. Drawing the rest from reference TRBV7-9 and TRBJ1-1, the complete variable domain is DTGVSQNPRHKITKRGQNVTFRCDPISEHNRLYWYRQTLGQGPEFLTYFQNEAQLEKSRLLSDRFSAERPKGSFSTLEIQRTEQGDSAMYLCASSLDGGGNTEAFFGQGTRLTVV.

In this sample, this clonotype turned up many times. The rearrangement uses TRBV12-3 or TRBV12-4 and TRBJ2-4; 7 nucleotides match TRBD2. The V and J ends lost 4 bases and 0 bases, in that order; junction bases with no gene match: 3. The CDR3 is 15 amino acids. The CDR3 loop is CASSWGGGAKNIQYF. CDR3 in DNA: TGTGCCAGCAGTTGGGGCGGGGGAGCCAAAAACATTCAGTACTTC.

The table lists this clonotype with many counts. The rearrangement links TRBV25-1 to TRBJ2-7, with unresolved D. The germline V gene has CDR1 MGHDK and CDR2 SYGVNS. The V gene lost 0 bases and the J gene lost 1 base, with 10 bases spanning the gap. The CDR3 covers 15 residues. CDR3 amino acids: CASSEYWGSSYEQYF. The CDR3 bases are TGTGCCAGCAGTGAATATTGGGGATCGTCCTACGAGCAGTACTTC.

Many counts were recorded for this clonotype. The V and J genes are TRBV6-1 and TRBJ1-2; TRBD1 is a possible D gene (5 bases). Deletions cut 1 base from V and 4 bases from J, with 13 bases between. Germline CDR1 MNHNS, CDR2 SASEGT. This CDR3 spans 15 amino acids. Written as DNA, the CDR3 is TGTGCCAGCAGTGAAGGGGGGGAGGGGAGCTATGGCTACACCTTC. Translation: CASSEGGEGSYGYTF.

This clonotype has a handful of counts. This chain links TRBV28 with TRBJ2-1, with 8 bases lining up with TRBD2. Germline lookup yields CDR1 MDHEN and CDR2 SYDVKM. The junction had 15 bases not matched to a gene; V was cut back by 4 bases and J by 7 bases. The CDR3 has 17 amino acids. Here the CDR3 reads CASSSYDIRLAFNEQFF. CDR3 in DNA: TGTGCCAGCAGTTCATACGATATCAGACTAGCGTTTAATGAGCAGTTCTTC.

This clonotype was seen ten or more times. The V and J genes are TRBV20-1 and TRBJ1-6, with D hard to call. This CDR3 region has 15 residues. Trimming removed 0 bases from V and 5 bases from J, with 11 bases in between. The germline V gene has CDR1 DFQATT and CDR2 SNEGSKA (reference sequence). The CDR3 is CSARDPGRNNSPLHF. The CDR3 nucleotides are TGCAGTGCTAGAGATCCGGGCCGAAATAATTCACCCCTCCACTTT.

The CDR3 reads CAISDTTLSRGEAFF. The CDR3, as DNA: TGTGCCATCAGTGACACGACACTCTCTCGGGGTGAAGCTTTCTTT. V is TRBV10-3 and J is TRBJ1-1, with D hard to call. Trimming pared 3 bases from V and 7 bases from J, leaving 18 bases between. Germline V CDR1 and CDR2: ENHRY, SYGVKD. The CDR3 is made up of 15 amino acids.

This clonotype was counted at least ten times. This chain uses TRBV4-2 with TRBJ1-2, with D maybe TRBD1 (5 bases). Per germline, CDR1 LGHNA and CDR2 YNFKEQ. V dropped 2 bases and J dropped 0 bases, with 16 bases sitting between them. The CDR3 extends over 17 amino acids. The CDR3 spells CASSQIIRDPTNYGYTF. In nucleotides, the CDR3 is TGTGCCAGCAGCCAAATCATCAGGGACCCGACTAACTATGGCTACACCTTC.

This clonotype has at least ten counts. The chain recombines TRBV6-6 with TRBJ1-2; D perhaps matches TRBD1 (6 bases). From germline, CDR1 is MNHNY and CDR2 SVGAGI (reference sequence). The ends were cut back, 6 bases at V and 9 bases at J, with 17 bases in the middle. The length of the CDR3 is 13 residues. The CDR3 sequence: CASSHGQRGSYTF. The CDR3 DNA reads as TGTGCCAGCAGCCATGGACAGCGCGGAAGCTACACCTTC.

This clonotype has a count of ten or more. The gene calls are TRBV24-1 and TRBJ2-3; 12 positions agree with TRBD2. V was pared by 3 bases and J by 6 bases, with 6 bases of the junction left unmatched. This CDR3 spans 16 amino acids. Looked up from germline, CDR1 is KGHDR and CDR2 is SFDVKD. The CDR3 nucleotides are TGTGCCACCAGTGATGCTAGCGGGGGGGAAGCGGATACGCAGTATTTT. It yields the protein CATSDASGGEADTQYF.

This clonotype was counted only a few times. This may stem from a read error, because a much larger clone lies one nucleotide away. The genes are TRBV29-1 and TRBJ2-2; D gene uncertain. In germline, CDR1 is SQVTM, CDR2 ANQGSEA. Trimming removed 3 bases from V and 6 bases from J, with 11 bases in between. CDR3 length: 13 amino acids. CDR3 region: CSVEAAYSGELFF. The CDR3, as DNA: TGCAGCGTTGAGGCAGCGTATTCCGGGGAGCTGTTTTTT.

This clonotype was recorded at least ten times. This chain links TRBV12-3 or TRBV12-4 with TRBJ1-2; D is uncertain. The ends were cut back, 2 bases at V and 7 bases at J, with 11 bases in the middle. The CDR3 has 13 residues. CDR3 region: CASSLMGKGGYTF. The CDR3 coding sequence is TGTGCCAGCAGTTTAATGGGGAAGGGTGGCTACACCTTC.

This clonotype was detected many times. This sequence joins TRBV12-3 or TRBV12-4 and TRBJ2-3, with 9 bases fitting TRBD1. J was trimmed by 5 bases and V by 6 bases; bases with no gene match: 6. This CDR3 region has 14 residues. The DNA for the CDR3 is TGTGCCAGCAGCTTGACAGGGGGAGAAGATACGCAGTATTTT. Its protein product is CASSLTGGEDTQYF.

V gene TRBV18 combines with J gene TRBJ1-1; D is unresolved. Deletions cut 0 bases from V and 6 bases from J, with 8 bases between. The germline gives CDR1 KGHSH, CDR2 LQKENI. CDR3 length equals 13 residues. The CDR3 nucleotides read TGTGCCAGCTCACCACCCGAACTAGCTGAAGCTTTCTTT. Protein product: CASSPPELAEAFF.

V is TRBV27 and J is TRBJ1-4; D may be TRBD1 (6 bases). Germline V gene data show CDR1 as MNHEY and CDR2 as SMNVEV (reference sequence). The CDR3 has 14 amino acids. The germline V and J ends were trimmed by 6 bases and 8 bases, with 16 bases remaining between them. CDR3: CASRRGAPGEKLFF. CDR3 DNA sequence: TGTGCCAGCAGAAGGGGGGCCCCTGGGGAAAAACTGTTTTTT.

This clonotype showed up many times. V usage is TRBV15 and J usage is TRBJ2-2; 7 bases line up with TRBD1. CDR1 and CDR2 (germline): LNHNV, YYDKDF (reference sequence). This CDR3 is 16 amino acids long. V lost 0 bases and J lost 6; bases outside the gene matches: 7. Written as DNA, the CDR3 is TGTGCCACCAGCAGAGATTGGTCAGGGGGTGCCGGGGAGCTGTTTTTT. This sequence encodes CATSRDWSGGAGELFF. Looking up the rest from reference TRBV15 and TRBJ2-2 gives the full variable domain: DAMVIQNPRYQVTQFGKPVTLSCSQTLNHNVMYWYQQKSSQAPKLLFHYYDKDFNNEADTPDNFQSRRPNTSFCFLDIRSPGLGDTAMYLCATSRDWSGGAGELFFGEGSRLTVL.

This clonotype was counted ten times or more. The chain uses TRBV6-1 and TRBJ1-2; 7 positions match TRBD1. The V segment lost 1 base and the J segment 7 bases; nucleotides outside the gene matches: 9. The germline V gene encodes CDR1 MNHNS and CDR2 SASEGT. CDR3 length equals 15 residues. The DNA of the CDR3 is TGTGCCAGCAGTGAAGACCCTCCAAACAGGGGTGGCTACACCTTC. Translation: CASSEDPPNRGGYTF.

In this sample, this clonotype turned up many times. The rearrangement links TRBV4-3 to TRBJ1-2, with D maybe TRBD1 (5 bases). CDR1 and CDR2 (germline): LGHNA, YSLEER. The CDR3 has 15 residues. V dropped 4 bases and J dropped 1 base, with 13 bases sitting between them. The CDR3 spells CASSLGTPVNYGYTF. The CDR3 DNA sequence: TGCGCCAGCAGCCTGGGGACGCCTGTTAACTATGGCTACACCTTC.

The chain combines TRBV5-1 with TRBJ2-5; either TRBD1 or TRBD2 may fit D (6 bases each). The germline V gene has CDR1 SGHRS and CDR2 YFSETQ. Trimming shortened V by 0 bases and J by 5 bases, and 14 bases separated the two germline ends. The CDR3 consists of 15 residues. CDR3 protein: CASSLVTGAQETQYF. As DNA, the CDR3 is TGCGCCAGCAGCTTGGTTACGGGGGCCCAGGAGACCCAGTACTTC.

This clonotype came up a few times. V usage is TRBV5-1 and J usage is TRBJ1-1; 8 nucleotides match TRBD1. Germline lookup yields CDR1 SGHRS and CDR2 YFSETQ. The CDR3 consists of 14 residues. The trim removed 4 bases at V and 5 bases at J, leaving 7 bases unmatched. The CDR3 sequence is CASSTGQGRTEAFF. For the CDR3, the DNA is TGCGCCAGCAGCACTGGACAGGGAAGGACTGAAGCTTTCTTT. The full variable domain, rest sourced from reference TRBV5-1 and TRBJ1-1, is KAGVTQTPRYLIKTRGQQVTLSCSPISGHRSVSWYQQTPGQGLQFLFEYFSETQRNKGNFPGRFSGRQFSNSRSEMNVSTLELGDSALYLCASSTGQGRTEAFFGQGTRLTVV.

The sample holds many counts of this clonotype. The J gene is TRBJ2-7, the V gene TRBV28; a weak D match, TRBD1 (6 bases). Trimming took 1 base from V and 7 from J, leaving 14 bases between them. The CDR3 length is 14 residues. CDR1 and CDR2 (germline): MDHEN, SYDVKM. CDR3 nucleotide sequence: TGTGCCAGCAGTTTATCCCGGACAGATCCTGAGCAGTACTTC. Amino acid sequence: CASSLSRTDPEQYF.

Many counts were recorded for this clonotype. The CDR3 loop reads CASSPQQGTGEKLFF. Written as DNA, the CDR3 is TGTGCCAGCAGTCCTCAACAGGGCACAGGGGAAAAACTGTTTTTT. V usage is TRBV28 and J usage is TRBJ1-4; perhaps TRBD1 as D (6 bases). CDR1 MDHEN and CDR2 SYDVKM come from the germline V gene. CDR3 length equals 15 residues. Deletions cut 5 bases from V and 8 bases from J, with 18 bases between.

This clonotype was picked up a small number of times. This chain connects TRBV5-1 to TRBJ2-7, with TRBD1 identical over 8 bases. Germline V gene lookup returns CDR1 SGHRS and CDR2 YFSETQ. The V segment lost 1 base and the J segment 0 bases; nucleotides outside the gene matches: 3. The CDR3 is 15 amino acids. The CDR3 sequence is CASSLLGQVSYEQYF. CDR3 DNA sequence: TGCGCCAGCAGCTTGTTGGGACAGGTCTCCTACGAGCAGTACTTC. Full variable domain (missing parts from reference TRBV5-1 and TRBJ2-7): KAGVTQTPRYLIKTRGQQVTLSCSPISGHRSVSWYQQTPGQGLQFLFEYFSETQRNKGNFPGRFSGRQFSNSRSEMNVSTLELGDSALYLCASSLLGQVSYEQYFGPGTRLTVT.